Listed here are 9 T cell receptor beta chains from one sample, sequenced in a study of blood T cell repertoires in COVID-19. The repertoire was sequenced with immunoSEQ multiplex PCR; TCRdb's copy has only in-frame clones and lacks some. The sample consists of about 100,000 clones, about 90% of them appearing once. Sequenced input: peripheral blood. These TCRs come from a young man in a cohort sampled during active COVID-19.

The chain combines TRBV2 with TRBJ2-2; the D gene is possibly TRBD1 (6 bases). The CDR3 sequence is 14 residues long. Germline V gives CDR1 SNHLY, CDR2 FYNNEI. Trimming cost V 8 bases and J 3 bases, with 13 bases left between them. In DNA, the CDR3 is TGTGCCAGCGGGATCACAGGGTACACCGGGGAGCTGTTTTTT. This codes for CASGITGYTGELFF.

This clone was detected only once. This chain links TRBV30 with TRBJ1-4, with no clear D. This CDR3 is 12 amino acids long. V was shortened by 2 bases and J by 7 bases, with 8 bases between the two germline ends. CDR1 is GTSNPN, CDR2 SVGIG, per germline (reference sequence). The CDR3 protein is CAWSPLFEKLFF. In DNA, the CDR3 is TGTGCCTGGAGTCCCCTCTTTGAAAAACTGTTTTTT.

This chain links TRBV6-1 with TRBJ1-1; TRBD1 agrees at 8 bases. Looked up from germline, CDR1 is MNHNS and CDR2 is SASEGT. Trimming at V came to 3 bases and at J to 6 bases, leaving 9 bases not matched to a gene. This CDR3 region has 15 residues. Here the CDR3 reads CASSDRGGQGAEAFF. The CDR3 DNA is TGTGCCAGCAGTGATCGGGGTGGACAGGGCGCTGAAGCTTTCTTT.

The CDR3 DNA reads as TGTGCCAGCAGCCCAGCCGGCGCGGACACCGGGGAGCTGTTTTTT. Translated: CASSPAGADTGELFF. This rearrangement joins TRBV7-2 to TRBJ2-2, with D uncertain. The CDR3 extends over 15 amino acids. Germline V gives CDR1 SGHTA, CDR2 FQGNSA. V was shortened by 5 bases and J by 3 bases, with 13 bases between the two germline ends.

The chain carries TRBV30 and TRBJ1-5; D perhaps matches TRBD1 (6 bases). The CDR3 contains 18 residues. Trimming removed 0 bases at V and 0 bases at J, with 18 bases between. In germline, CDR1 is GTSNPN, CDR2 SVGIG (reference sequence). The CDR3 sequence is CAWSVTPDSTHSNQPQHF. As DNA, the CDR3 is TGTGCCTGGAGTGTCACCCCGGACAGTACCCATAGCAATCAGCCCCAGCATTTT.

V usage is TRBV6-5 and J usage is TRBJ2-5; 12 nucleotides agree with TRBD2. The CDR3 has 15 amino acids. J lost 3 bases, V lost 7 bases, and 6 bases had no gene match. Looked up from germline, CDR1 is MNHEY and CDR2 is SVGAGI. The CDR3 region is CASKWASGGEETQYF. For the CDR3, the DNA is TGTGCCAGCAAGTGGGCTAGCGGGGGGGAAGAGACCCAGTACTTC.

V and J are TRBV4-1 and TRBJ2-7; D call uncertain. The ends were cut back, 3 bases at V and 5 bases at J, with 11 bases in the middle. The CDR3 runs 13 residues. Germline CDR1 is MGHRA and CDR2 is YSYEKL. The CDR3 protein is CASSHPRSDEQYF. The DNA for the CDR3 is TGCGCCAGCAGCCATCCTAGATCAGACGAGCAGTACTTC.

The chain couples TRBV6-5 to TRBJ2-5; 8 nucleotides align to TRBD2. This CDR3 has 15 amino acids. V was clipped by 6 bases and J by 5 bases; unmatched bases: 11. Germline CDR1 MNHEY, CDR2 SVGAGI. CDR3 residues: CASRTPRGGRETQYF. The CDR3 region has the DNA TGTGCCAGCAGGACCCCCCGCGGGGGGCGGGAGACCCAGTACTTC.

V and J are TRBV30 and TRBJ2-6, with 12 positions matching TRBD1. The germline V gene has CDR1 GTSNPN and CDR2 SVGIG (reference sequence). The CDR3 consists of 17 residues. V lost 6 bases, J lost 4 bases, and 10 bases stayed unmatched. The CDR3 here is CACDPGQGAPGANVLTF. The CDR3 DNA is TGTGCCTGCGACCCGGGACAGGGGGCTCCCGGGGCCAACGTCCTGACTTTC.